Shown below are 10 T cell receptor beta chains from a single sample sequenced in a study of PD-1 and CTLA-4 blockade in melanoma. The protocol was immunoSEQ multiplex PCR, while the TCRdb copy is restricted to in-frame clones and leaves out a portion. Counted here are some 29,000 clones, 85% to 90% occurring once; the ten biggest clones make up around 8.5%. Material: CD8+ T cells from peripheral blood, obtained before anti-PD-1 treatment. The origin of the receptors is a human donor with melanoma.

CDR3 region: CASSHQQGGNEQFF. DNA of the CDR3: TGTGCCAGCAGCCACCAGCAAGGTGGGAATGAGCAGTTCTTC. The chain is built from TRBV3-1 (or the pseudogene TRBV3-2) and TRBJ2-1; D gene ambiguous. Germline assignment: CDR1 LGHDT and CDR2 YNNKEL (reference sequence). The V end lost 3 bases, the J end lost 7 bases, and 13 bases lay between the germline ends. This CDR3 is built from 14 residues.

The V call is TRBV6-1, the J call TRBJ2-7; 11 nucleotides align to TRBD1. The germline V gene encodes CDR1 MNHNS and CDR2 SASEGT. The CDR3 runs to 15 residues. Trimming took 1 base from V and 1 from J; bases not matched to a gene: 0. The CDR3 region has the DNA TGTGCCAGCAGTGAAGGGGACAGGGGGTCCTACGAGCAGTACTTC. Translated, it gives CASSEGDRGSYEQYF.

This rearrangement joins TRBV10-3 to TRBJ2-1; a possible D gene is TRBD2 (6 bases). This CDR3 contains 16 residues. CDR1 and CDR2 (germline): ENHRY, SYGVKD. V was trimmed by 4 bases and J by 1 base, leaving 14 bases between them. The CDR3 DNA reads as TGTGCCATCAGTGTTGGCGGGGAAGGATCCTACAATGAGCAGTTCTTC. This codes for CAISVGGEGSYNEQFF.

The genes are TRBV12-3 or TRBV12-4 and TRBJ2-7; TRBD2 is a possible D gene (5 bases). Trimming stripped 5 bases from V and 2 bases from J, with 10 bases between. This CDR3 comprises 13 residues. CDR3 bases: TGTGCCAGCAGTCCACCCGGGGCCTACGAGCAGTACTTC. Its translation is CASSPPGAYEQYF.

V and J are TRBV15 and TRBJ2-5; 7 bases fit TRBD2. The CDR3 consists of 13 residues. Germline V gives CDR1 LNHNV, CDR2 YYDKDF (reference sequence). Unmatched junction bases numbered 4, after V lost 5 bases and J lost 4 bases. The CDR3 bases are TGTGCCACCAGCTCTGGGGGGGTAGAGACCCAGTACTTC. Translation: CATSSGGVETQYF.

The chain carries TRBV27 and TRBJ2-7; D may be TRBD1 or TRBD2 (5 bases each). The V and J ends lost 5 bases and 3 bases respectively, with 17 bases between them. Germline loops: CDR1 MNHEY, CDR2 SMNVEV (reference sequence). The CDR3 sequence is 15 residues long. The CDR3 sequence is CASSTTGGSHYEQYF. As DNA, the CDR3 is TGTGCCAGCAGTACCACAGGAGGATCACACTACGAGCAGTACTTC.

The rearrangement uses TRBV29-1 and TRBJ2-5; D is unresolved. Deletions cut 4 bases from V and 5 bases from J, with 5 bases between. This CDR3 spans 10 amino acids. In germline, CDR1 is SQVTM, CDR2 ANQGSEA. CDR3 sequence: CSVVKETQYF. CDR3 DNA: TGCAGCGTTGTGAAGGAGACCCAGTACTTC.

This chain joins TRBV7-9 and TRBJ2-7, with a possible D match to TRBD2 (5 bases). Germline CDR1 and CDR2: SEHNR and FQNEAQ (reference sequence). The CDR3 loop spans 13 amino acids. The V end lost 5 bases, the J end lost 4 bases, and 12 bases lay between the germline ends. This chain's CDR3 is CASSPASGYEQYF. CDR3 DNA: TGTGCCAGCAGCCCTGCCTCGGGGTACGAGCAGTACTTC.

The chain carries TRBV5-1 and TRBJ2-7; D is possibly TRBD1 or TRBD2 (5 bases each). From germline, CDR1 is SGHRS and CDR2 YFSETQ. With 3 bases removed from V and 2 bases from J, the gap between germline ends came to 18 bases. CDR3 length equals 16 residues. This chain's CDR3 is CASSSSEGRAAYEQYF. The DNA for the CDR3 is TGCGCCAGCAGCTCGAGCGAGGGGCGGGCTGCCTACGAGCAGTACTTC. The variable domain in full, completed from reference TRBV5-1 and TRBJ2-7, reads KAGVTQTPRYLIKTRGQQVTLSCSPISGHRSVSWYQQTPGQGLQFLFEYFSETQRNKGNFPGRFSGRQFSNSRSEMNVSTLELGDSALYLCASSSSEGRAAYEQYFGPGTRLTVT.

The rearrangement uses TRBV3-1 (or the pseudogene TRBV3-2) and TRBJ2-5, with 7 bases fitting TRBD1. Germline assignment: CDR1 LGHDT and CDR2 YNNKEL (reference sequence). V lost 6 bases and J lost 4; bases outside the gene matches: 5. The CDR3 contains 13 residues. The CDR3 loop reads CASSRDRVETQYF. Here the CDR3 DNA reads TGTGCCAGCAGTCGAGACAGGGTAGAGACCCAGTACTTC.